A single sample is the source of the 11 T cell receptor beta chains below, sequenced in a study of low-dose radiotherapy and immunotherapy resistance in tumors. With TRAV- and TRBV-specific primers, first-strand cDNA was made, covering the alpha and beta chains. TCR amplification involved around 22 PCR cycles with a constant-region primer and V-primer adapter. TCRdb processed the reads anew with MiXCR; each CDR3 protein has one entry. The table shows under 20,000 distinct CDR3 sequences, with about 74% occurring only once. The receptors shown here come from a human donor with advanced metastatic prostate, ovarian, gallbladder or colorectal cancer (not recorded which). This table probably holds off-target reads from a library built for another chain.

This chain uses TRBV6-5 with TRBJ1-2; no reliable D call. The V gene's germline CDR1 is MNHEY and CDR2 SVGAGI. Trimming took 8 bases from V and 1 from J, leaving 2 bases between them. The CDR3 runs to 10 residues. The CDR3 sequence is CASGNYGYTF. Written as DNA, the CDR3 is TGTGCCAGCGGTAACTATGGCTACACCTTC.

This chain uses TRBV5-4 with TRBJ2-2; 14 nucleotides match TRBD2. There are 17 residues in the CDR3. CDR1 and CDR2 from the germline V gene are SGHNT and YYREEE (reference sequence). Unmatched junction bases numbered 8, after V lost 10 bases and J lost 0 bases. The CDR3 is CALRGTSGGPNTGELFF. The CDR3 nucleotides are TGTGCCTTAAGGGGGACTAGCGGGGGCCCGAACACCGGGGAGCTGTTTTTT. The whole variable domain, filled in from reference TRBV5-4 and TRBJ2-2, reads ETGVTQSPTHLIKTRGQQVTLRCSSQSGHNTVSWYQQALGQGPQFIFQYYREEENGRGNFPPRFSGLQFPNYSSELNVNALELDDSALYLCALRGTSGGPNTGELFFGEGSRLTVL.

This clonotype was seen more than once but under ten times. The V call is TRBV2, the J call TRBJ1-3; 7 nucleotides align to TRBD1. Germline values: CDR1 SNHLY, CDR2 FYNNEI. The CDR3 runs 15 residues. V shed 6 bases, J shed 2 bases, and the junction held 7 bases outside the gene matches. The CDR3 region is CASRQTGNTGNTIYF. CDR3 bases: TGTGCCAGCAGACAGACAGGGAACACTGGAAACACCATATATTTT.

The gene calls are TRBV6-2 or TRBV6-3 and TRBJ2-2; 12 bases are shared with TRBD2. Germline-derived CDR1 and CDR2 are MNHEY and SVGEGT. This CDR3 comprises 18 residues. Losses at the gene ends were 2 bases for V and 1 base for J; bases not matched to a gene: 5. This chain's CDR3 is CASSYPTSGSWNTGELFF. CDR3 bases: TGTGCCAGCAGTTACCCGACTAGCGGGAGTTGGAACACCGGGGAGCTGTTTTTT.

The chain joins TRBV6-2 or TRBV6-3 to TRBJ1-4; 8 bases line up with TRBD1. CDR1 and CDR2 from the germline V gene are MNHEY and SVGEGT. Losses at the gene ends were 6 bases for V and 0 bases for J; bases not matched to a gene: 9. The CDR3 has 17 amino acids. The DNA of the CDR3 is TGTGCCAGCAGCCCGGGGACAGGACATCCAACTAATGAAAAACTGTTTTTT. It codes for CASSPGTGHPTNEKLFF.

The chain joins TRBV12-3 or TRBV12-4 to TRBJ1-5, with D possibly being TRBD1 (6 bases). The CDR3 consists of 13 residues. Trimming cost V 5 bases and J 7 bases, with 12 bases left between them. The CDR3 reads CASSPQGDQPQHF. The DNA of the CDR3 is TGTGCCAGCAGTCCACAGGGAGACCAGCCCCAGCATTTT.

This clonotype was detected only a few times. The rearrangement links TRBV6-1 to TRBJ2-1; 11 bases agree with TRBD2. CDR1 and CDR2 from the germline V gene are MNHNS and SASEGT. Trimming removed 5 bases from V and 8 bases from J; junction bases left unmatched: 11. The CDR3 length is 16 residues. The DNA for the CDR3 is TGTGCCAGCAGTTACAGAGGTAGCGGGAGGGAAGATGAGCAGTTCTTC. Its protein is CASSYRGSGREDEQFF.

V gene TRBV12-3 or TRBV12-4 combines with J gene TRBJ1-2; D is perhaps TRBD1 (5 bases). V was shortened by 3 bases and J by 4 bases, with 15 bases between the two germline ends. The CDR3 length is 15 residues. The CDR3 DNA is TGTGCCAGCAGTTTGGGGCAGTCGGCGTCCTATGGCTACACCTTC. It encodes CASSLGQSASYGYTF.

The chain uses TRBV4-1 and TRBJ1-1; D is ambiguous. Germline CDR1 and CDR2: MGHRA and YSYEKL. Trimming cost V 4 bases and J 4 bases, with 19 bases left between them. This CDR3 region has 16 residues. CDR3 loop: CASSPTARSGGTEAFF. In nucleotides, the CDR3 is TGCGCCAGCAGCCCCACTGCCCGGAGCGGCGGCACTGAAGCTTTCTTT.

The V call is TRBV7-4, the J call TRBJ2-5; the D is unclear. Germline V lookup: CDR1 SGHVT, CDR2 SQSDAQ. The CDR3 has 14 amino acids. V was trimmed by 5 bases and J by 2 bases, leaving 12 bases between them. In DNA form, the CDR3 reads TGTGCCAGCAGCCCCCCTAGGATACAAGAGACCCAGTACTTC. Protein sequence: CASSPPRIQETQYF.

The chain couples TRBV6-1 to TRBJ1-2, with 10 bases aligning to TRBD1. CDR1 and CDR2 (germline): MNHNS, SASEGT. This CDR3 region has 19 residues. V shed 3 bases and J 6 bases; nucleotides not matched to a gene: 19. CDR3 DNA sequence: TGTGCCAGCAGTGACTCCCTTATATCCGGGACAGGGGTTACCCATGGCTACACCTTC. It translates to CASSDSLISGTGVTHGYTF.